One T cell receptor (beta chain) is described in this entry. In the authors' workflow: From reference gene primer amplification, estimates of nucleated cell counts were derived. Sequencing was performed with immunoSEQ multiplex PCR; in TCRdb, only in-frame clones are kept and a portion is missing. V, J and clone size derive from that table, while D and trimming were established from the DNA sequence. The sample carries fewer than 200,000 clones, around nine tenths recorded once. The data belong to a study of blood T cell repertoires in COVID-19. Study background: Acute-phase and convalescent COVID-19 samples originated in the United States, Italy and Spain. Sample material is recorded as cDNA or gDNA derived from T cells, B-cell-depleted T cells, or PBMCs.

The J segment lost 5 bases and the V segment lost 6 bases, leaving 3 bases of the junction unmatched. Germline loops: CDR1 MNHEY, CDR2 SVGEGT. CDR3 length equals 13 residues. The specimen sequenced was peripheral blood. The receptor was isolated from a woman aged 18-35 years who had recovered from COVID-19. The chain links TRBV6-2 or TRBV6-3 to TRBJ2-5, with 10 nucleotides matching TRBD2. The CDR3 DNA follows: TGTGCCAGCAGACCTAGCGGGGGTGAGACCCAGTACTTC. It codes for CASRPSGGETQYF.